The 26 T cell receptor beta chains presented below share a single source sample, sequenced in a study of blood T cell repertoires in COVID-19. The method was immunoSEQ multiplex PCR; TCRdb's version includes in-frame clones alone and lacks a portion of them. The data show 210,000 or so clones, around four fifths seen once. Material for sequencing was peripheral blood. The receptors were gathered from a woman aged 80 or over with active or convalescent COVID-19.

V usage is TRBV4-1 and J usage is TRBJ1-3; 10 bases are a match to TRBD1. The CDR3 has 16 amino acids. The germline CDR1 and CDR2 sequences are MGHRA and YSYEKL. V dropped 3 bases and J dropped 3; count of bases not matched to a gene: 5. CDR3 region: CASSQRQGAGGNTIYF. The DNA for the CDR3 is TGCGCCAGCAGCCAGAGACAGGGGGCGGGTGGAAACACCATATATTTT.

The gene calls are TRBV7-2 and TRBJ2-1; no clear D gene. Germline CDR1 is SGHTA and CDR2 is FQGNSA. With 0 bases removed from V and 6 bases from J, the gap between germline ends came to 15 bases. The CDR3 length is 16 residues. CDR3 region: CASSLAGARRTNEQFF. In nucleotides, the CDR3 is TGTGCCAGCAGCTTAGCGGGCGCCCGGCGCACCAATGAGCAGTTCTTC.

The V call is TRBV18, the J call TRBJ2-3, with a weak D call TRBD2 (5 bases). V shed 0 bases and J shed 2 bases, with 6 bases lying between them. The germline V gene encodes CDR1 KGHSH and CDR2 LQKENI. The CDR3 runs to 14 residues. CDR3 sequence (DNA): TGTGCCAGCTCACCACCTAGCGACACAGATACGCAGTATTTT. Translating it yields CASSPPSDTDTQYF. Full variable domain (remainder filled in from reference TRBV18 and TRBJ2-3): NAGVMQNPRHLVRRRGQEARLRCSPMKGHSHVYWYRQLPEEGLKFMVYLQKENIIDESGMPKERFSAEFPKEGPSILRIQQVVRGDSAAYFCASSPPSDTDTQYFGPGTRLTVL.

The chain uses TRBV9 and TRBJ2-1, with TRBD2 matching over 7 bases. The ends lost 4 bases at V and 1 base at J; junction bases unmatched: 5. The CDR3 contains 15 residues. In germline, CDR1 is SGDLS, CDR2 YYNGEE. CDR3 nucleotide sequence: TGTGCCAGCAGCCCACGGACTAGATCCTACAATGAGCAGTTCTTC. This codes for CASSPRTRSYNEQFF.

This chain connects TRBV7-3 to TRBJ2-2, with 9 bases fitting TRBD1. The length of the CDR3 is 15 residues. CDR1 SGHTA and CDR2 FQGTGA come from the germline V gene. Trimming removed 5 bases from V and 7 bases from J; junction bases left unmatched: 8. The CDR3 loop reads CASSRTGANGGELFF. In nucleotides, the CDR3 is TGTGCCAGCAGCCGGACAGGGGCCAACGGCGGGGAGCTGTTTTTT.

The rearrangement joins TRBV12-3 or TRBV12-4 to TRBJ1-4; D uncertain. V lost 6 bases and J 6 bases, leaving 11 bases between the germline ends. This CDR3 is 13 amino acids long. The CDR3 spells CASSRREDEKLFF. The DNA for the CDR3 is TGTGCCAGCAGCCGCCGGGAGGATGAAAAACTGTTTTTT.

The rearrangement links TRBV29-1 to TRBJ2-1; 10 nucleotides agree with TRBD2. The V and J ends lost 0 bases and 4 bases, in that order; junction bases with no gene match: 6. The CDR3 contains 16 residues. CDR1 and CDR2 (germline): SQVTM, ANQGSEA. The CDR3 coding sequence is TGCAGCGTTGAAGATCTACTAGCGGGATCATACAATGAGCAGTTCTTC. Protein: CSVEDLLAGSYNEQFF.

This chain uses TRBV6-6 with TRBJ2-7, with D possibly being TRBD2 (7 bases). Germline CDR1 and CDR2: MNHNY and SVGAGI (reference sequence). This CDR3 contains 15 residues. V was cut by 6 bases and J by 9 bases, with 24 bases left in between. CDR3 DNA: TGTGCCAGCAGGGTAGGCCCCGAGGGGGGGGCTGGGCAGTACTTC. Its translation: CASRVGPEGGAGQYF.

The V and J genes are TRBV4-2 and TRBJ1-4; possibly TRBD1 for D (6 bases). Germline V gives CDR1 LGHNA, CDR2 YNFKEQ. This CDR3 contains 15 residues. V lost 4 bases, J lost 5 bases, and 14 bases lay in between. CDR3 protein: CASSLSSGQNEKLFF. The CDR3 DNA follows: TGTGCCAGCAGCCTCTCCTCGGGACAAAATGAAAAACTGTTTTTT.

The sample holds one count of this clone. The chain combines TRBV7-8 with TRBJ2-7; 9 nucleotides agree with TRBD1. Per the germline V gene, CDR1 is SGHVS and CDR2 is FQNEAQ. With V trimmed by 3 bases and J by 5 bases, 8 bases remained unmatched. CDR3 length equals 15 residues. Written as DNA, the CDR3 is TGTGCCAGCAGCTTGGACCGGGACAGGGTCAACGAGCAGTACTTC. Its protein product is CASSLDRDRVNEQYF.

The rearrangement uses TRBV5-4 and TRBJ2-1; the match to TRBD2 covers 12 bases. Germline V gene data show CDR1 as SGHNT and CDR2 as YYREEE (reference sequence). The V gene end was trimmed by 4 bases and the J gene end by 8 bases; junction bases not matched to a gene: 13. The CDR3 loop spans 17 amino acids. The CDR3 DNA reads as TGTGCCAGCAGCAATAGGGTACTAGCGGGGGGCGGGGATGAGCAGTTCTTC. Translating it yields CASSNRVLAGGGDEQFF.

The V gene is TRBV28, the J gene TRBJ2-7; the match to TRBD1 covers 7 bases. This CDR3 is built from 14 residues. Germline assignment: CDR1 MDHEN and CDR2 SYDVKM. Unmatched junction bases numbered 3, after V lost 2 bases and J lost 2 bases. CDR3 region: CASSLPGTAYEQYF. The CDR3 nucleotides read TGTGCCAGCAGTTTACCCGGGACAGCCTACGAGCAGTACTTC. Combining the CDR3 with reference TRBV28 and TRBJ2-7 gives the whole variable domain DVKVTQSSRYLVKRTGEKVFLECVQDMDHENMFWYRQDPGLGLRLIYFSYDVKMKEKGDIPEGYSVSREKKERFSLILESASTNQTSMYLCASSLPGTAYEQYFGPGTRLTVT.

The gene calls are TRBV10-3 and TRBJ1-1; 9 bases are shared with TRBD1. Per the germline V gene, CDR1 is ENHRY and CDR2 is SYGVKD. Trimming removed 10 bases from V and 0 bases from J; junction bases left unmatched: 15. This CDR3 is 17 amino acids long. CDR3 protein: CATSQLGTGRLNTEAFF. The DNA for the CDR3 is TGTGCCACCTCGCAACTCGGGACAGGGCGATTGAACACTGAAGCTTTCTTT.

The chain combines TRBV9 with TRBJ1-1; D unresolved. The CDR3 is made up of 14 amino acids. CDR1 and CDR2 (germline): SGDLS, YYNGEE. V dropped 0 bases and J dropped 1 base, with 7 bases sitting between them. The CDR3 region is CASSVAQSNTEAFF. CDR3 nucleotides: TGTGCCAGCAGCGTAGCACAATCGAACACTGAAGCTTTCTTT.

The chain joins TRBV11-3 to TRBJ2-5, with 9 positions matching TRBD2. This CDR3 is 18 amino acids long. Germline V lookup: CDR1 SGHNT, CDR2 YENEEA. Trimming removed 1 base from V and 3 bases from J; junction bases left unmatched: 12. CDR3 nucleotides: TGTGCCAGCAGCTTAGGCGGCGGCGGGGGGGCCAGGAAAGAGACCCAGTACTTC. As protein: CASSLGGGGGARKETQYF.

The chain employs TRBV5-5 and TRBJ1-3, with D unclear. The CDR3 extends over 14 amino acids. Between the trimmed V and J ends, which lost 4 bases and 0 bases, there was a span of 8 bases. Germline V gene sequence: CDR1 SGHKS, CDR2 YYEKEE (reference sequence). The CDR3 region is CASSHPGSGNTIYF. In DNA form, the CDR3 reads TGTGCCAGCAGCCACCCGGGCTCTGGAAACACCATATATTTT.

The chain uses TRBV6-5 and TRBJ1-2; 8 bases match TRBD1. This CDR3 comprises 15 residues. V shed 2 bases, J shed 8 bases, and the junction held 10 bases outside the gene matches. Per the germline V gene, CDR1 is MNHEY and CDR2 is SVGAGI. CDR3 sequence reads: CASSYQPGQVGGYTF. CDR3 DNA sequence: TGTGCCAGCAGTTACCAGCCGGGACAGGTTGGAGGCTACACCTTC.

The chain recombines TRBV5-4 with TRBJ2-7, with D possibly matching TRBD2 (5 bases). CDR3 length: 13 amino acids. Trimming pared 0 bases from V and 4 bases from J, leaving 8 bases between. Germline V gives CDR1 SGHNT, CDR2 YYREEE (reference sequence). CDR3 sequence (DNA): TGTGCCAGCAGCTTGGAAAGGAGGTACGAGCAGTACTTC. This encodes CASSLERRYEQYF.

This clone was seen more than once but under ten times. CDR3 amino acids: CASSPGLAPSYEQYF. The CDR3 coding sequence is TGTGCCAGCAGCCCCGGACTAGCGCCGTCCTACGAGCAGTACTTC. The chain recombines TRBV7-2 with TRBJ2-7, with 9 bases fitting TRBD2. The CDR3 runs 15 residues. V trimming: 5 bases; J trimming: 1 base; junction bases outside the gene matches: 6. Germline loops: CDR1 SGHTA, CDR2 FQGNSA.

The V and J genes are TRBV19 and TRBJ2-5, with 15 bases that match TRBD2. The CDR3 is 17 amino acids. V trimming: 4 bases; J trimming: 1 base; junction bases outside the gene matches: 4. The V gene's germline CDR1 is LNHDA and CDR2 SQIVND (reference sequence). The CDR3 is CASSRGTSGGRQETQYF. DNA of the CDR3: TGTGCCAGTAGTAGGGGGACTAGCGGGGGGCGCCAAGAGACCCAGTACTTC.

This chain connects TRBV18 to TRBJ2-5; 12 bases are shared with TRBD2. V trimming: 3 bases; J trimming: 5 bases; junction bases outside the gene matches: 4. In germline, CDR1 is KGHSH, CDR2 LQKENI. The CDR3 loop spans 15 amino acids. CDR3 loop: CASSPAGLAGETQYF. The CDR3 DNA is TGTGCCAGCTCACCCGCCGGACTAGCGGGGGAGACCCAGTACTTC.

V usage is TRBV5-1 and J usage is TRBJ2-7; 12 nucleotides line up with TRBD2. J was trimmed by 6 bases and V by 2 bases; bases with no gene match: 9. The CDR3 covers 16 residues. Germline lookup yields CDR1 SGHRS and CDR2 YFSETQ. The CDR3: CASSLTPSGGGSEQYF. CDR3 DNA sequence: TGCGCCAGCAGCTTAACCCCTAGCGGGGGGGGGAGCGAGCAGTACTTC. Drawing the rest from reference TRBV5-1 and TRBJ2-7, the complete variable domain is KAGVTQTPRYLIKTRGQQVTLSCSPISGHRSVSWYQQTPGQGLQFLFEYFSETQRNKGNFPGRFSGRQFSNSRSEMNVSTLELGDSALYLCASSLTPSGGGSEQYFGPGTRLTVT.

The CDR3 bases are TGCGCCAGCAGGCCGGGGGGGTACCAAGAGACCCAGTACTTC. It encodes CASRPGGYQETQYF. The chain joins TRBV5-1 to TRBJ2-5, with 8 bases matching TRBD2. The germline V gene has CDR1 SGHRS and CDR2 YFSETQ. V gave up 5 bases and J gave up 0 bases; unmatched junction bases: 3. The CDR3 is 14 amino acids.

This clone was seen a single time. The rearrangement links TRBV5-1 to TRBJ2-3; 7 nucleotides agree with TRBD2. This CDR3 contains 14 residues. V lost 0 bases to trimming and J lost 5 bases; unmatched junction nucleotides: 3. Germline values: CDR1 SGHRS, CDR2 YFSETQ. CDR3 in amino acids: CASSLGLAIDTQYF. In DNA, the CDR3 is TGCGCCAGCAGCTTGGGACTAGCTATAGATACGCAGTATTTT.

The chain joins TRBV4-1 to TRBJ1-1; 10 bases agree with TRBD1. The V gene's germline CDR1 is MGHRA and CDR2 YSYEKL. V trimming: 5 bases; J trimming: 6 bases; junction bases outside the gene matches: 3. The CDR3 is 13 residues long. CDR3 bases: TGCGCCAGCAGCGAAGGGACAGGGGCTGAAGCTTTCTTT. Translated, it gives CASSEGTGAEAFF.

This chain joins TRBV7-6 and TRBJ2-3; a possible D gene is TRBD2 (6 bases). V lost 5 bases to trimming and J lost 1 base, with 16 bases between them. This CDR3 has 16 amino acids. CDR1 and CDR2 from the germline V gene are SGHVS and FNYEAQ. This CDR3 reads CASSTPPGLRTDTQYF. The CDR3 region has the DNA TGTGCCAGCAGCACGCCGCCGGGACTTCGCACAGATACGCAGTATTTT.